This entry concerns a single T cell receptor beta chain. The antigen remains unidentified. About 0.45 to 1 ug RNA was reverse transcribed with random hexamers. The CDR3 of TCR beta was amplified by immunoSEQ multiplex PCR across 54 Vbeta and 13 Jbeta. TCRdb independently ran MiXCR on the immunoSEQ multiplex PCR reads; one entry per CDR3 protein. Of under 95,000 distinct CDR3 sequences listed, over 90% are singletons. Trimming removed 4 bases from V and 4 bases from J, with 17 bases in between. The CDR3 spans 15 residues. Germline CDR1 and CDR2: GTSNPN and SVGIG (reference sequence). The sample is drawn from a study of CD8 T cells in Susac syndrome. Overall study: The Susac syndrome patients were therapy-naive, on corticosteroids, or on intravenous immunoglobulin alone at blood draw. General study results and limits: It was acknowledged in the study that the number of individuals who were included in its TCR sequencing and HLA analysis was relatively small.

V gene TRBV30 combines with J gene TRBJ1-5; D possibly corresponds to TRBD1 (5 bases). Material for sequencing was CD4+ T cells from PBMCs. The receptor was derived from a human donor with Susac syndrome. The CDR3 region is CAWKTSQGMNQPQHF. The CDR3 coding sequence is TGTGCCTGGAAAACCTCGCAGGGAATGAATCAGCCCCAGCATTTT.